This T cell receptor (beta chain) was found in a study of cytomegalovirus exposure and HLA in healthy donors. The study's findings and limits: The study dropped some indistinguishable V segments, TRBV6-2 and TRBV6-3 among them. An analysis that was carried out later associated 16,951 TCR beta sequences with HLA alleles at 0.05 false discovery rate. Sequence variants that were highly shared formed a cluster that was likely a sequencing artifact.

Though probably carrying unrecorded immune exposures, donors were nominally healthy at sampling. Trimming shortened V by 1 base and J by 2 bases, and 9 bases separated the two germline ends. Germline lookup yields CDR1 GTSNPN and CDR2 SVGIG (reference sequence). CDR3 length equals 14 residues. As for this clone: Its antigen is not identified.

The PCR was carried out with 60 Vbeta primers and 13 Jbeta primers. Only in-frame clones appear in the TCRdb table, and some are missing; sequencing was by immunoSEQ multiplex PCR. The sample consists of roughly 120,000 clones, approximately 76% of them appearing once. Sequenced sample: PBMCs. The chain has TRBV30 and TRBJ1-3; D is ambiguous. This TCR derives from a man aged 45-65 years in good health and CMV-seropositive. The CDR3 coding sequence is TGTGCCTGGAGTGATCCAAGCGCTGGAAACACCATATATTTT. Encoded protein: CAWSDPSAGNTIYF.